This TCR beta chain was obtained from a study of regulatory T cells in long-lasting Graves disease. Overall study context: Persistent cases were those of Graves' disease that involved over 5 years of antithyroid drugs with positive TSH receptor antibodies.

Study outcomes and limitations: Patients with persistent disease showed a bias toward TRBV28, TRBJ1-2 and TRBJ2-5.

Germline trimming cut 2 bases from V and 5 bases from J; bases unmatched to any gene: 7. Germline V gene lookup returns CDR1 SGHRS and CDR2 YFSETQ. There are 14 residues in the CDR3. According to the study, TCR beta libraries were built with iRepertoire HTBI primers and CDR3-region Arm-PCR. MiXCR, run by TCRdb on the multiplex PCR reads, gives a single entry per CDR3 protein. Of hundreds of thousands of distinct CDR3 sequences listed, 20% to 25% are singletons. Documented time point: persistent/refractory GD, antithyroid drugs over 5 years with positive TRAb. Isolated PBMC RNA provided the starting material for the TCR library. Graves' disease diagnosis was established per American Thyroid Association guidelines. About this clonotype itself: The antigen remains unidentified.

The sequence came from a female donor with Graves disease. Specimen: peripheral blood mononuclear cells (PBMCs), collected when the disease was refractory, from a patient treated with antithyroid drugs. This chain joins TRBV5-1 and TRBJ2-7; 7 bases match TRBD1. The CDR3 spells CASSLATGSHEQYF. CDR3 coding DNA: TGCGCCAGCAGCTTAGCGACAGGGAGCCACGAGCAGTACTTC.